These 2 T cell receptor beta chains were sequenced from one sample in a study of T cell changes during pregnancy in multiple sclerosis. Assay used: immunoSEQ multiplex PCR; TCRdb lists only in-frame clones, some missing. The table has 28,000 or so clones, 85% to 90% seen once; the top ten hold roughly 0.72%. The sample here was CD4+ T cells from peripheral blood mononuclear cells, taken in the first trimester of pregnancy. These receptor sequences come from a female donor in good health, enrolled as a control in a pregnancy study.

This chain joins TRBV6-1 and TRBJ1-1, with D tentatively TRBD1 (5 bases). Between the trimmed V and J ends, which lost 2 bases and 0 bases, there was a span of 10 bases. The CDR3 is 15 residues long. Germline V gives CDR1 MNHNS, CDR2 SASEGT. The CDR3 bases are TGTGCCAGCAGTGAAAGGGGTGGTCTGAACACTGAAGCTTTCTTT. It specifies CASSERGGLNTEAFF.

J is TRBJ2-3 and V is TRBV10-3; 7 nucleotides agree with TRBD2. V lost 2 bases and J lost 7; bases outside the gene matches: 12. The germline V gene encodes CDR1 ENHRY and CDR2 SYGVKD. This CDR3 spans 16 amino acids. The DNA for the CDR3 is TGTGCCATCAGTGAGCGGGGGGAACGCCAATCGAATACGCAGTATTTT. Translating gives CAISERGERQSNTQYF.